This record concerns one TCR beta chain sequence. The data derive from a study of blood T cell repertoires in COVID-19. Turning to the study itself: Acute and convalescent COVID-19 specimens originated in the United States, Italy and Spain. PBMCs, B-cell-depleted T cells, or T cells were the source of the cDNA or gDNA that made up the material.

The length of the CDR3 is 13 residues. Trimming removed 6 bases at V and 5 bases at J, with 11 bases between. Under the authors' procedure: Reference gene primer amplification gave nucleated cell count estimates. Assay used: immunoSEQ multiplex PCR; TCRdb lists only in-frame clones, some missing. V, J and clone size derive from that table, while D and trimming were established from the DNA sequence. The sample lists under 300,000 clones, roughly 90% seen once, with 6.2% in the top ten. This chain uses TRBV12-3 or TRBV12-4 with TRBJ1-5; D not resolved. Sequencing used peripheral blood. The receptor was derived from a man aged 55 to 70 with acute or convalescent COVID-19. The CDR3 nucleotides are TGTGCCAGCAGCTACCGAACTTATCAGCCCCAGCATTTT. The encoded protein is CASSYRTYQPQHF.